The 20 T cell receptor beta chains listed next were all sequenced from one sample in a study of T cell responses to AZD1222 COVID-19 vaccine. Profiling relied on immunoSEQ multiplex PCR, and the TCRdb table lists in-frame clones only, not all of them. The sample lists 200,000 or so clones, around 93% occurring once. Sequenced here: peripheral blood, sampled on day 0 of AZD1222 vaccination. The receptor source for this set is an adult in good health.

V usage is TRBV6-5 and J usage is TRBJ2-7; the D gene could be TRBD1 or TRBD2 (5 bases each). Germline lookup yields CDR1 MNHEY and CDR2 SVGAGI. This CDR3 has 16 residues. Trimming removed 0 bases from V and 0 bases from J, with 12 bases in between. The CDR3 protein is CASSYSGAAASYEQYF. CDR3 in DNA: TGTGCCAGCAGTTACTCCGGGGCTGCCGCCTCCTACGAGCAGTACTTC.

The chain is built from TRBV7-2 and TRBJ2-2; D may correspond to TRBD1 or TRBD2 (6 bases each). CDR1 is SGHTA, CDR2 FQGNSA, per germline. Trimming took off 6 bases at V and 5 bases at J, with 16 bases between the two ends. The CDR3 extends over 15 amino acids. Written as DNA, the CDR3 is TGTGCCAGCAGACCGGACTTAGGGGGGACCGGGGAGCTGTTTTTT. This codes for CASRPDLGGTGELFF.

This chain links TRBV27 with TRBJ2-1; 13 bases map to TRBD2. Losses at the gene ends were 4 bases for V and 8 bases for J; bases not matched to a gene: 11. There are 17 residues in the CDR3. Per germline, CDR1 MNHEY and CDR2 SMNVEV (reference sequence). The chain's CDR3 is CASSYGGLAGRRDEQFF. The CDR3 bases are TGTGCCAGCAGTTATGGGGGACTAGCGGGGAGGAGGGATGAGCAGTTCTTC.

This clone has only one observation. CDR3: CSVRQVGTYEQYF. The CDR3 DNA follows: TGCAGCGTTAGACAGGTGGGCACCTACGAGCAGTACTTC. V and J are TRBV29-1 and TRBJ2-7; the D gene is possibly TRBD1 (6 bases). The CDR3 contains 13 residues. V was shortened by 5 bases and J by 2 bases, with 13 bases between the two germline ends. The germline V gene encodes CDR1 SQVTM and CDR2 ANQGSEA.

The chain links TRBV5-6 to TRBJ2-5; 9 positions match TRBD1. CDR1 and CDR2 (germline): SGHDT, YYEEEE. Unmatched junction bases numbered 3, after V lost 2 bases and J lost 1 base. The CDR3 contains 15 residues. The CDR3 protein is CASSLPGQGQETQYF. CDR3 DNA: TGTGCCAGCAGCTTACCGGGACAGGGCCAAGAGACCCAGTACTTC. Filled out from reference TRBV5-6 and TRBJ2-5, the complete variable domain reads DAGVTQSPTHLIKTRGQQVTLRCSPKSGHDTVSWYQQALGQGPQFIFQYYEEEERQRGNFPDRFSGHQFPNYSSELNVNALLLGDSALYLCASSLPGQGQETQYFGPGTRLLVL.

The J gene is TRBJ1-6, the V gene TRBV28; D not resolved. Germline CDR1 reads MDHEN; CDR2 reads SYDVKM. CDR3 length equals 15 residues. Trimming shortened V by 7 bases and J by 0 bases, and 10 bases separated the two germline ends. DNA of the CDR3: TGTGCCAGCAAACAAACGAGCTCCTATAATTCACCCCTCCACTTT. Translation: CASKQTSSYNSPLHF.

This clone occurred once. CDR3 loop: CASRGDSTEAFF. Written as DNA, the CDR3 is TGCGCCAGCAGAGGGGACTCCACTGAAGCTTTCTTT. This rearrangement joins TRBV10-2 to TRBJ1-1; the D gene is possibly TRBD1 (5 bases). This CDR3 has 12 amino acids. Germline V gene lookup returns CDR1 WSHSY and CDR2 SAAADI. V lost 6 bases, J lost 4 bases, and 9 bases lay in between.

The chain uses TRBV12-3 or TRBV12-4 and TRBJ1-1; TRBD1 matches 7 bases. V lost 5 bases, J lost 4 bases, and 4 bases stayed unmatched. The CDR3 has 13 amino acids. The CDR3 region is CASSRGQTTEAFF. DNA for the CDR3: TGTGCCAGCAGTAGGGGACAGACCACTGAAGCTTTCTTT.

The chain joins TRBV11-2 to TRBJ2-7; TRBD1 agrees at 7 bases. The length of the CDR3 is 12 residues. From germline, CDR1 is SGHAT and CDR2 FQNNGV. Losses at the gene ends were 5 bases for V and 4 bases for J; bases not matched to a gene: 2. In DNA, the CDR3 is TGTGCCAGCAGCCACAGGGGTTACGAGCAGTACTTC. Translating it yields CASSHRGYEQYF.

The chain links TRBV11-1 to TRBJ1-2; unclear D gene. The CDR3 is 15 amino acids. The ends were cut back, 6 bases at V and 3 bases at J, with 17 bases in the middle. CDR1 SGHAT and CDR2 FQDESV come from the germline V gene (reference sequence). The CDR3 DNA reads as TGTGCCAGCAGACCCCCTGGGAGGACCGACTATGGCTACACCTTC. Protein: CASRPPGRTDYGYTF.

The chain recombines TRBV11-2 with TRBJ2-5; 13 positions match TRBD2. Trimming cost V 4 bases and J 5 bases; bases outside gene matches: 4. Germline CDR1 SGHAT, CDR2 FQNNGV. The CDR3 sequence is 15 residues long. DNA of the CDR3: TGTGCCAGCAGCTCCGGGACTAGCGGGGTGGAGACCCAGTACTTC. Amino acids: CASSSGTSGVETQYF.

This clone was seen more than once but under ten times. The V gene is TRBV2, the J gene TRBJ2-7, with no clear D. Trimming removed 6 bases at V and 4 bases at J, with 19 bases between. There are 15 residues in the CDR3. Germline lookup yields CDR1 SNHLY and CDR2 FYNNEI. The CDR3 bases are TGTGCCAGCAGGTCGGTCCTCGGGCGCGGTTACGAGCAGTACTTC. Translated, it gives CASRSVLGRGYEQYF.

This sequence joins TRBV28 and TRBJ1-4, with 8 bases aligning to TRBD1. The germline V gene has CDR1 MDHEN and CDR2 SYDVKM. The CDR3 contains 16 residues. V gave up 9 bases and J gave up 8 bases; unmatched junction bases: 17. CDR3 DNA: TGTGCCAGTAGGGGGACAGGAGCGCTCCAACTAGAAAAACTGTTTTTT. This codes for CASRGTGALQLEKLFF.

The J gene is TRBJ1-1, the V gene TRBV5-1; no clear D. The V gene lost 5 bases and the J gene lost 1 base, with 12 bases spanning the gap. The CDR3 spans 14 residues. CDR1 is SGHRS and CDR2 is YFSETQ in the germline V gene. CDR3 residues: CASRSGEGNTEAFF. The CDR3 DNA reads TGCGCCAGCAGAAGTGGGGAGGGGAACACTGAAGCTTTCTTT.

This clone came up once. This chain joins TRBV5-1 and TRBJ2-7, with a possible D match to TRBD1 (5 bases). V dropped 4 bases and J dropped 3 bases, with 11 bases sitting between them. The germline gives CDR1 SGHRS, CDR2 YFSETQ. CDR3 length: 13 residues. The CDR3 here is CASSTSGIYEQYF. CDR3 DNA: TGCGCCAGCAGCACCTCAGGGATCTACGAGCAGTACTTC.

The J gene is TRBJ1-3, the V gene TRBV7-9, with 9 bases identical to TRBD1. V lost 5 bases and J lost 0; bases outside the gene matches: 11. The CDR3 length is 18 residues. From germline, CDR1 is SEHNR and CDR2 FQNEAQ (reference sequence). The CDR3, as DNA: TGTGCCAGCAGCGCTCGGGACAGGGAAGCCTACTCTGGAAACACCATATATTTT. This translates into CASSARDREAYSGNTIYF.

CDR3 in DNA: TGTGCCAGCAGCGTAGGGGCTAGCGGGAGTGGGGAGCAGTACTTC. It translates to CASSVGASGSGEQYF. This chain uses TRBV9 with TRBJ2-7; 10 nucleotides align to TRBD2. Trimming at V came to 0 bases and at J to 7 bases, leaving 7 bases not matched to a gene. This CDR3 is built from 15 residues. Germline V gene lookup returns CDR1 SGDLS and CDR2 YYNGEE.

The genes are TRBV6-1 and TRBJ1-5; no firm D call. Looked up from germline, CDR1 is MNHNS and CDR2 is SASEGT. V lost 1 base to trimming and J lost 11 bases, with 12 bases between them. The CDR3 contains 13 residues. CDR3 in amino acids: CASSEGVGVSQHF. CDR3 nucleotides: TGTGCCAGCAGTGAAGGGGTCGGTGTGTCCCAGCATTTT.

The rearrangement joins TRBV5-1 to TRBJ2-1; TRBD2 aligns across 10 bases. CDR3 size: 15 residues. The V gene end was trimmed by 3 bases and the J gene end by 6 bases; junction bases not matched to a gene: 6. CDR1 SGHRS and CDR2 YFSETQ come from the germline V gene. CDR3 residues: CASSSGLADVNEQFF. As DNA, the CDR3 is TGCGCCAGCAGCTCCGGACTAGCGGACGTCAATGAGCAGTTCTTC.

This clone was counted a single time. V usage is TRBV19 and J usage is TRBJ2-3; no firm D call. The V gene's germline CDR1 is LNHDA and CDR2 SQIVND (reference sequence). This CDR3 is 14 amino acids long. Trimming removed 7 bases from V and 2 bases from J, with 13 bases in between. The CDR3 DNA reads TGTGCCAGTAAATACCCCGGAAACACAGATACGCAGTATTTT. It is translated as CASKYPGNTDTQYF.